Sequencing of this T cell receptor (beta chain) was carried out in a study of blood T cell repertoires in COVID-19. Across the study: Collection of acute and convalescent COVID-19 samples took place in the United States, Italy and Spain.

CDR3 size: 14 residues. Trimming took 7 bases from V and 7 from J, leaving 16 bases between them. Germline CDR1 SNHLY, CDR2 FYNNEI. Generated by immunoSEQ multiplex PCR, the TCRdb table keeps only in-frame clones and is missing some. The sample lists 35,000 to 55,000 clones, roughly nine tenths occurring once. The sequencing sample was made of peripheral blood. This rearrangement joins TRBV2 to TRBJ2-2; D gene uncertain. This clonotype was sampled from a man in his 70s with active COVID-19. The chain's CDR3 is CASNDLGLGGELFF. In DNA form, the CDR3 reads TGTGCCAGCAATGATTTGGGCTTGGGCGGGGAGCTGTTTTTT.